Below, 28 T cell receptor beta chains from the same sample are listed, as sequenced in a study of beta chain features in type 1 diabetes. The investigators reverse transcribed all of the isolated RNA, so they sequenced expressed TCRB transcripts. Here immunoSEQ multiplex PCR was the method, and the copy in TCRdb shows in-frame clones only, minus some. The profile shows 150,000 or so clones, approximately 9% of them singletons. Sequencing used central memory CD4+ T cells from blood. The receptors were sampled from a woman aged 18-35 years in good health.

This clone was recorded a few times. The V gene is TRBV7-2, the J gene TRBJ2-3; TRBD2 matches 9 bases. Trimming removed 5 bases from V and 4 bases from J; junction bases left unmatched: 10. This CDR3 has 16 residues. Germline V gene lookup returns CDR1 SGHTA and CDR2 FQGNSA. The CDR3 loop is CASSHAAGGAADTQYF. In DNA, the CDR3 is TGTGCCAGCAGCCACGCAGCGGGGGGCGCCGCAGATACGCAGTATTTT.

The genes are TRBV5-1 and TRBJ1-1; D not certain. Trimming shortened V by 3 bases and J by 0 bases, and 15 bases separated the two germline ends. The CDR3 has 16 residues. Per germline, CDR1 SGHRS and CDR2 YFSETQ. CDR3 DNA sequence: TGCGCCAGCAGCTCACCACACGGAGGAATGAACACTGAAGCTTTCTTT. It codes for CASSSPHGGMNTEAFF.

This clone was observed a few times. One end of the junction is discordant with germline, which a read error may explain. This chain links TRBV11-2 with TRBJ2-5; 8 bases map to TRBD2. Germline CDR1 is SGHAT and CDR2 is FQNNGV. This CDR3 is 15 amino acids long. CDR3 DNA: TGTGCCAGCACCTTACGGGAGGGTGGACAAGAGACCCAGTACTTC. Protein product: CASTLREGGQETQYF.

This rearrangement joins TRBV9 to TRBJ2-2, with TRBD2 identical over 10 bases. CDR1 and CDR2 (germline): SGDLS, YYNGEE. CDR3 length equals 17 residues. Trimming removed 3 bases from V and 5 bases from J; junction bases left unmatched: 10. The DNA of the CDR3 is TGTGCCAGCAGCGCTCACCTAGCGGGAGTTCGGACCGGGGAGCTGTTTTTT. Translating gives CASSAHLAGVRTGELFF.

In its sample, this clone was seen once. The CDR3: CASSLPAGEVDEQFF. CDR3 coding DNA: TGTGCCAGCAGCTTGCCGGCGGGAGAAGTGGATGAGCAGTTCTTC. The chain employs TRBV5-6 and TRBJ2-1, with 7 bases identical to TRBD2. CDR1 SGHDT and CDR2 YYEEEE come from the germline V gene. Trimming removed 1 base from V and 8 bases from J; junction bases left unmatched: 9. The CDR3 is 15 amino acids. Full variable domain (missing parts from reference TRBV5-6 and TRBJ2-1): DAGVTQSPTHLIKTRGQQVTLRCSPKSGHDTVSWYQQALGQGPQFIFQYYEEEERQRGNFPDRFSGHQFPNYSSELNVNALLLGDSALYLCASSLPAGEVDEQFFGPGTRLTVL.

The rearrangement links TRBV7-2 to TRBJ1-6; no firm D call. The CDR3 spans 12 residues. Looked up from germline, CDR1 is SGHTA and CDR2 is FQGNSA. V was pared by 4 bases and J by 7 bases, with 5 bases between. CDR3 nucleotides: TGTGCCAGCAGCTCCGTCAATTCACCCCTCCACTTT. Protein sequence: CASSSVNSPLHF.

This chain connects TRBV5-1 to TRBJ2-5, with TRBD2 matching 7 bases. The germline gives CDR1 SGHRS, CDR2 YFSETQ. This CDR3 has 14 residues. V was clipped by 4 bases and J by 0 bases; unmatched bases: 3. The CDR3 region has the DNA TGCGCCAGCAGCCTCGGGGGGTACCAAGAGACCCAGTACTTC. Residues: CASSLGGYQETQYF.

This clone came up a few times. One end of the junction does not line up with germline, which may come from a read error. The CDR3 DNA follows: TGTGCCAGCAGCCTAGCGGGCTTTCCACAGTATTTT. Translating it yields CASSLAGFPQYF. V is TRBV7-6 and J is TRBJ2-3; TRBD2 matches 8 bases. CDR1 is SGHVS and CDR2 is FNYEAQ in the germline V gene. The CDR3 contains 12 residues.

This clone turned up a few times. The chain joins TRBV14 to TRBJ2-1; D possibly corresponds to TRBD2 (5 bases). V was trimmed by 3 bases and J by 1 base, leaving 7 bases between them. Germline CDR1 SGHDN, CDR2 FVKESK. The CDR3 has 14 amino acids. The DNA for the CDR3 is TGTGCCAGCAGCCAGGAGGTTTCCTACAATGAGCAGTTCTTC. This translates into CASSQEVSYNEQFF. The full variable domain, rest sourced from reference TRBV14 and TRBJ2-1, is EAGVTQFPSHSVIEKGQTVTLRCDPISGHDNLYWYRRVMGKEIKFLLHFVKESKQDESGMPNNRFLAERTGGTYSTLKVQPAELEDSGVYFCASSQEVSYNEQFFGPGTRLTVL.

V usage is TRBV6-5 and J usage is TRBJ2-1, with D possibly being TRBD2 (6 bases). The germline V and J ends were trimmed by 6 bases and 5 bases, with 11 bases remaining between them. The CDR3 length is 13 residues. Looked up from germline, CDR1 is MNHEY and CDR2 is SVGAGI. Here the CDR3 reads CASSRRRDNEQFF. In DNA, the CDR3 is TGTGCCAGCAGCAGACGGAGGGACAATGAGCAGTTCTTC.

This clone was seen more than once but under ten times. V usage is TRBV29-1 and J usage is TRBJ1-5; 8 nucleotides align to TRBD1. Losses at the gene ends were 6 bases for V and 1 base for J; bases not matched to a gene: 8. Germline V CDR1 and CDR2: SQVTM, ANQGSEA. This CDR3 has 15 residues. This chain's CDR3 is CSVATGGWSNQPQHF. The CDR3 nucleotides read TGCAGCGTAGCTACAGGGGGATGGAGCAATCAGCCCCAGCATTTT.

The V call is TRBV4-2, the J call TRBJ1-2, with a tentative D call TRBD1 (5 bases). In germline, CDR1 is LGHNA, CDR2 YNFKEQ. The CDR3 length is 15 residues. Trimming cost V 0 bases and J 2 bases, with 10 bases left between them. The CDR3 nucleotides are TGTGCCAGCAGCCAAGAGAAGCGGGGGAACTATGGCTACACCTTC. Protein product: CASSQEKRGNYGYTF.

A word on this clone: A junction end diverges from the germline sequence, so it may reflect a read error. DNA for the CDR3: TGTGCCAGCAGCCCCGGAGGGCGGGGGGGCCAGGAGAGCCAGTACTTC. This gives the protein CASSPGGRGGQESQYF. The rearrangement joins TRBV7-2 to TRBJ2-5, with TRBD2 identical over 9 bases. This CDR3 is built from 16 residues. CDR1 and CDR2 from the germline V gene are SGHTA and FQGNSA.

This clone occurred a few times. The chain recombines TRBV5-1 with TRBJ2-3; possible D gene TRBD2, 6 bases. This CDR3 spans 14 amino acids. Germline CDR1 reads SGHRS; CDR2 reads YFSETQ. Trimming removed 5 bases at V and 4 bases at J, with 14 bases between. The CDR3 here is CASSVGGAADTQYF. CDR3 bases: TGCGCCAGCAGTGTGGGCGGGGCAGCAGATACGCAGTATTTT.

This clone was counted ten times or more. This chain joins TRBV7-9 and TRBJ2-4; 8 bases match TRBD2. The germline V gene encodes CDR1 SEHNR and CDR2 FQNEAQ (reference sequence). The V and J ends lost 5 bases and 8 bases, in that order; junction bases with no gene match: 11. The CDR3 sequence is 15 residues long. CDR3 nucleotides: TGTGCCAGCAGCCCCCCCCCTCCGGGGGGGGACATTCAGTACTTC. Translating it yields CASSPPPPGGDIQYF.

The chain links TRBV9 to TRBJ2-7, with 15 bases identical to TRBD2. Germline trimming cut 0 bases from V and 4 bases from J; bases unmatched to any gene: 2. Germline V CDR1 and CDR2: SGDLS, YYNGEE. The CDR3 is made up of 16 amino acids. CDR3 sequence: CASSVEGTSGRYEQYF. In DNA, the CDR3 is TGTGCCAGCAGCGTAGAGGGGACTAGCGGGAGGTACGAGCAGTACTTC.

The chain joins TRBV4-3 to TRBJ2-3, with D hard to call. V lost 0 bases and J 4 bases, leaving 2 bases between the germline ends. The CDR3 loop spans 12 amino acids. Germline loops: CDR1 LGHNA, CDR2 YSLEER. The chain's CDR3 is CASSQDSDTQYF. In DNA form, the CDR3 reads TGCGCCAGCAGCCAAGACTCAGATACGCAGTATTTT.

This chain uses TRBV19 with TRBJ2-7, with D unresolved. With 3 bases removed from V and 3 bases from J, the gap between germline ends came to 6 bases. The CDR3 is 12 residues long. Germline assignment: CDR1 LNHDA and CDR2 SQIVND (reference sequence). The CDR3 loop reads CASSMADYEQYF. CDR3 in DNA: TGTGCCAGTAGTATGGCGGACTACGAGCAGTACTTC.

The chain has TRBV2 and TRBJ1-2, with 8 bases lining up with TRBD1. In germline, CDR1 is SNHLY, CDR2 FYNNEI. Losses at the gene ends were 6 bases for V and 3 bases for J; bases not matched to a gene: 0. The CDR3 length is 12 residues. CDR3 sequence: CASRQGDYGYTF. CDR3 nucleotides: TGTGCCAGCAGACAGGGGGACTATGGCTACACCTTC.

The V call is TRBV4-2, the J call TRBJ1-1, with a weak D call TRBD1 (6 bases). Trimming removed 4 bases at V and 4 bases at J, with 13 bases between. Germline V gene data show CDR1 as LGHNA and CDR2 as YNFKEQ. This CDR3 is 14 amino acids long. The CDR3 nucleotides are TGTGCCAGCAGCCCGGGGGGGCAGAGCACTGAAGCTTTCTTT. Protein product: CASSPGGQSTEAFF.

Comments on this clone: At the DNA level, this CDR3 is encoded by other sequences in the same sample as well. The CDR3 DNA follows: TGTGCCAGTAGTCTCTCCAGGGACACTGAAGCTTTCTTT. Amino acid sequence: CASSLSRDTEAFF. This rearrangement joins TRBV19 to TRBJ1-1; TRBD1 is a possible D gene (5 bases). The CDR3 consists of 13 residues. V was pared by 5 bases and J by 3 bases, with 10 bases between. Germline CDR1 is LNHDA and CDR2 is SQIVND (reference sequence).

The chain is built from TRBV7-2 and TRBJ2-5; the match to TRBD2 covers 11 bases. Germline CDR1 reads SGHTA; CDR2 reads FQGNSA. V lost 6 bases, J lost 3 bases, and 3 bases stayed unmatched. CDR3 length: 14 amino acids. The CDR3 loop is CASREGLAEETQYF. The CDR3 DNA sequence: TGTGCCAGCAGGGAGGGACTAGCGGAAGAGACCCAGTACTTC.

The CDR3 protein is CASSEAPTGYDEQFF. CDR3 nucleotides: TGTGCCAGCAGTGAAGCGCCCACAGGGTATGATGAGCAGTTCTTC. The J gene is TRBJ2-1, the V gene TRBV2, with D possibly being TRBD1 (6 bases). The germline CDR1 and CDR2 sequences are SNHLY and FYNNEI. The length of the CDR3 is 15 residues. Trimming cost V 0 bases and J 8 bases, with 14 bases left between them. The variable domain in full, with the rest retrieved from reference TRBV2 and TRBJ2-1, is EPEVTQTPSHQVTQMGQEVILRCVPISNHLYFYWYRQILGQKVEFLVSFYNNEISEKSEIFDDQFSVERPDGSNFTLKIRSTKLEDSAMYFCASSEAPTGYDEQFFGPGTRLTVL.

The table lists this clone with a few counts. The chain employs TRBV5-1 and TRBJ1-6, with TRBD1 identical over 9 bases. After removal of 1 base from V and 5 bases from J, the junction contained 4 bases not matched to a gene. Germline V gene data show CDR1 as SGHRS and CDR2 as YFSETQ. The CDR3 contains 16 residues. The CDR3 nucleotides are TGCGCCAGCAGCTTGTGGGGACAGGGCGATAATTCACCCCTCCACTTT. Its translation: CASSLWGQGDNSPLHF.

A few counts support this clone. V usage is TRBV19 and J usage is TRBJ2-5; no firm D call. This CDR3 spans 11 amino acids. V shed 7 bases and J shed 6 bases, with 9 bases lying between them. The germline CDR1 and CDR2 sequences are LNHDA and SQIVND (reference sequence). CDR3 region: CASTTTKTQYF. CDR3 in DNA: TGTGCCAGTACCACTACGAAGACCCAGTACTTC.

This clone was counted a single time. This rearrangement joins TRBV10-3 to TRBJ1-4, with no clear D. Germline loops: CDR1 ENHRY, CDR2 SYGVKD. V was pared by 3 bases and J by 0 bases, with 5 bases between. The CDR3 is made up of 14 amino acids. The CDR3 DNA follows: TGTGCCATCAGTGAAGCAACAACTAATGAAAAACTGTTTTTT. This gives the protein CAISEATTNEKLFF.

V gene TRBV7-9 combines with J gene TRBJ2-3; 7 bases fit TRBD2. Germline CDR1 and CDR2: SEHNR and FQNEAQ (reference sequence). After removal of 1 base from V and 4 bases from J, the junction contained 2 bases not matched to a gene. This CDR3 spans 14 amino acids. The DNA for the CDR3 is TGTGCCAGCAGCTTAGGGAGCGGGGCAGATACGCAGTATTTT. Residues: CASSLGSGADTQYF.

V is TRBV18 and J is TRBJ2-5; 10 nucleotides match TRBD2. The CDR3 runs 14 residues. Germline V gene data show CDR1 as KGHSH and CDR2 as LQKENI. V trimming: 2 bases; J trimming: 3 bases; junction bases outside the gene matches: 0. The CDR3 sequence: CASSPGLAEETQYF. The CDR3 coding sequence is TGTGCCAGCTCACCAGGACTAGCGGAAGAGACCCAGTACTTC.